This T cell receptor beta chain is from a study of T cells after yellow fever vaccination. Study-level results: Bulk-population clonotypes that are abundant could appear as contaminants in FACS-sorted repertoires. A secondary response was less intense yet reached its peak sooner, at day 5 versus 15. Subsequent booster samples again held most clones from primary vaccination (under 98% CD4, 85% to 90% CD8).

Germline V CDR1 and CDR2: SGHDT, YYEEEE. The CDR3 has 11 residues. Template switching with 5'RACE generated the TCR cDNA and added a universal primer site and UMIs. TCRdb used MiXCR to reprocess the 5' RACE reads, holding one entry per CDR3 protein. The table has under 700,000 distinct CDR3 sequences, less than 20% seen once. A word on this clonotype: The antigen is not known. One end of the junction is discordant with germline, which a read error may explain.

The rearrangement uses TRBV5-6 and TRBJ2-2, with D possibly being TRBD1 or TRBD2 (6 bases each). The TCR was taken from a man aged 18 to 30 who received the YFV17D yellow fever vaccine. This specimen consisted of PBMCs, obtained about 5 days after the first yellow fever vaccination. The CDR3 region is CASSSGGGLFF. The CDR3 DNA reads TGTGCCAGCAGCTCCGGAGGGGGGCTGTTTTTT.